These 31 T cell receptor beta chains share one sample of origin, sequenced in a study of control samples from healthy donors and cancer patients. Profiling relied on immunoSEQ multiplex PCR, and the TCRdb table lists in-frame clones only, not all of them. The sample shows 84,000 or so clones, 91% of them seen only once. The source material was blood. These receptors all come from a man under 40 in good health.

This clone was seen once. The rearrangement links TRBV9 to TRBJ2-1; D is perhaps TRBD2 (5 bases). The CDR3 is made up of 18 amino acids. Trimming pared 0 bases from V and 4 bases from J, leaving 20 bases between. Germline CDR1 SGDLS, CDR2 YYNGEE. This chain's CDR3 is CASSVGPREVEKYNEQFF. CDR3 DNA sequence: TGTGCCAGCAGCGTAGGGCCCCGGGAAGTAGAGAAGTACAATGAGCAGTTCTTC.

As concerns this clone: The same CDR3 also results from other DNA sequences found in this sample. The chain links TRBV7-2 to TRBJ1-5, with D possibly matching TRBD1 (5 bases). V dropped 2 bases and J dropped 7 bases, with 15 bases sitting between them. The CDR3 length is 15 residues. The germline V gene encodes CDR1 SGHTA and CDR2 FQGNSA. The CDR3 sequence is CASSLRGVGLQPQHF. In nucleotides, the CDR3 is TGTGCCAGCAGCTTAAGAGGGGTGGGCTTACAGCCCCAGCATTTT.

This clone was picked up one time. This rearrangement joins TRBV4-1 to TRBJ2-5; 13 bases match TRBD2. J gave up 4 bases and V 3 bases, and 2 bases lay outside the gene matches. Germline CDR1 MGHRA, CDR2 YSYEKL. The CDR3 is 15 amino acids. The CDR3 coding sequence is TGCGCCAGCAGCCACGGACTAGCGGGGGCAGAGACCCAGTACTTC. Translation gives CASSHGLAGAETQYF.

Remarks on this clone: At one end the junction does not follow the germline gene, possibly because of a read error. Additional DNA sequences in this sample encode the identical CDR3. The chain links TRBV23-1 to TRBJ1-6; D remains ambiguous. TRBV23-1 counts as an open reading frame of uncertain function. The CDR3 is 18 amino acids. CDR3 region: CASSQGSYPGIPNSPLHF. CDR3 coding DNA: TGCGCCAGCAGTCAAGGCTCCTATCCGGGAATCCCCAATTCGCCCCTCCACTTT.

The CDR3 nucleotides read TGTGCCAGCAGCTACCACAGGGATGGCACTGAAGCTTTCTTT. Translating gives CASSYHRDGTEAFF. The V gene is TRBV7-9, the J gene TRBJ1-1; D might be TRBD1 (6 bases). The V end lost 4 bases, the J end lost 4 bases, and 13 bases lay between the germline ends. Germline CDR1 is SEHNR and CDR2 is FQNEAQ (reference sequence). This CDR3 comprises 14 residues.

V usage is TRBV7-9 and J usage is TRBJ2-5, with D hard to call. Per germline, CDR1 SEHNR and CDR2 FQNEAQ (reference sequence). This CDR3 region has 12 residues. V lost 3 bases to trimming and J lost 4 bases, with 6 bases between them. The CDR3 here is CASSFAAETQYF. CDR3 DNA: TGTGCCAGCAGCTTCGCAGCAGAGACCCAGTACTTC.

This sequence joins TRBV7-9 and TRBJ1-4, with D tentatively TRBD1 (6 bases). The V end lost 1 base, the J end lost 3 bases, and 15 bases lay between the germline ends. CDR3 length: 17 residues. Germline lookup yields CDR1 SEHNR and CDR2 FQNEAQ (reference sequence). The CDR3 protein is CASSLGTGAVANEKLFF. CDR3 nucleotide sequence: TGTGCCAGCAGCTTAGGTACGGGGGCTGTGGCTAATGAAAAACTGTTTTTT.

The chain links TRBV5-6 to TRBJ2-5; tentatively, D is TRBD2 (5 bases). CDR1 is SGHDT and CDR2 is YYEEEE in the germline V gene. Deletions cut 4 bases from V and 5 bases from J, with 15 bases between. CDR3 length equals 14 residues. CDR3 DNA: TGTGCCAGCAGCCCGGGATGGAGGACGGAGACCCAGTACTTC. Its protein is CASSPGWRTETQYF. The variable domain in full, with the rest retrieved from reference TRBV5-6 and TRBJ2-5, is DAGVTQSPTHLIKTRGQQVTLRCSPKSGHDTVSWYQQALGQGPQFIFQYYEEEERQRGNFPDRFSGHQFPNYSSELNVNALLLGDSALYLCASSPGWRTETQYFGPGTRLLVL.

The genes are TRBV4-1 and TRBJ2-2; perhaps TRBD2 as D (5 bases). CDR1 is MGHRA, CDR2 YSYEKL, per germline. V lost 1 base and J 4 bases, leaving 13 bases between the germline ends. CDR3 size: 16 residues. In DNA form, the CDR3 reads TGCGCCAGCAGCCAAGGAGGGTTGCTTATCACCGGGGAGCTGTTTTTT. Amino acid sequence: CASSQGGLLITGELFF.

This clone was picked up a small number of times. The chain has TRBV5-6 and TRBJ1-4, with D perhaps matching TRBD1 (6 bases). V was clipped by 6 bases and J by 8 bases, with 14 bases between them. CDR1 is SGHDT and CDR2 is YYEEEE in the germline V gene. The CDR3 is 13 amino acids. The CDR3 region is CASNDRHTEKLFF. The CDR3 nucleotides are TGTGCCAGCAACGACAGGCACACGGAAAAACTGTTTTTT.

CDR3 in DNA: TGTGCCAGCAGCTTGAGGGGGAGGCACGAGACCCAGTACTTC. It encodes CASSLRGRHETQYF. The chain links TRBV5-6 to TRBJ2-5; either TRBD1 or TRBD2 may fit D (6 bases each). Germline lookup yields CDR1 SGHDT and CDR2 YYEEEE. The CDR3 is 14 amino acids. The V and J ends lost 1 base and 5 bases respectively, with 12 bases between them.

V gene TRBV7-9 combines with J gene TRBJ1-4; tentative D call: TRBD1 (6 bases). The V end was cut by 1 base, the J end by 10 bases, with 16 bases between. The V gene's germline CDR1 is SEHNR and CDR2 FQNEAQ (reference sequence). This CDR3 has 15 residues. The CDR3 protein is CASSLGGRGERKLFF. CDR3 coding DNA: TGTGCCAGCAGCTTAGGGGGGCGCGGGGAGAGAAAACTGTTTTTT.

Only a few counts were recorded for this clone. This chain joins TRBV5-4 and TRBJ2-7; D might be TRBD2 (6 bases). CDR3 length equals 13 residues. V shed 3 bases and J shed 7 bases, with 14 bases lying between them. The germline V gene encodes CDR1 SGHNT and CDR2 YYREEE (reference sequence). CDR3 sequence (DNA): TGTGCCAGCAGCTCCCTCCCTCGGGAGGAGCAGTACTTC. It is translated as CASSSLPREEQYF.

This sequence joins TRBV7-9 and TRBJ1-2; no reliable D call. The CDR3 is 13 amino acids. Trimming left V 5 bases short and J 6 bases short, with 13 bases between. In germline, CDR1 is SEHNR, CDR2 FQNEAQ (reference sequence). The CDR3 bases are TGTGCCAGCAGCGTCCGGGAGGCGAATGGCTACACCTTC. Amino acid sequence: CASSVREANGYTF.

The rearrangement joins TRBV7-9 to TRBJ2-5; tentative D call: TRBD2 (5 bases). Looked up from germline, CDR1 is SEHNR and CDR2 is FQNEAQ (reference sequence). The CDR3 contains 14 residues. Trimming cost V 4 bases and J 5 bases, with 14 bases left between them. The DNA of the CDR3 is TGTGCCAGCAGCTCAACGGGGATGGTTGAGACCCAGTACTTC. Translation: CASSSTGMVETQYF.

The rearrangement links TRBV15 to TRBJ2-5; D may be TRBD1 (5 bases). The germline gives CDR1 LNHNV, CDR2 YYDKDF (reference sequence). This CDR3 has 13 residues. The V end lost 3 bases, the J end lost 5 bases, and 10 bases lay between the germline ends. This CDR3 is CATSRGPFETQYF. CDR3 bases: TGTGCCACCAGCAGGGGGCCGTTCGAGACCCAGTACTTC.

This chain connects TRBV2 to TRBJ1-1; TRBD1 might be the D (5 bases). The ends were cut back, 4 bases at V and 1 base at J, with 7 bases in the middle. The germline V gene encodes CDR1 SNHLY and CDR2 FYNNEI. The CDR3 consists of 13 residues. CDR3 sequence (DNA): TGTGCCAGCAGTGGACAGAGGAACACTGAAGCTTTCTTT. This translates into CASSGQRNTEAFF.

The V gene is TRBV19, the J gene TRBJ1-1; weak D call: TRBD1 (5 bases). Germline CDR1 reads LNHDA; CDR2 reads SQIVND (reference sequence). CDR3 length equals 15 residues. Trimming removed 8 bases at V and 0 bases at J, with 16 bases between. The CDR3 DNA sequence: TGTGCCAGTGTCAAGGGCAGGGAGGTGAACACTGAAGCTTTCTTT. This gives the protein CASVKGREVNTEAFF.

V usage is TRBV19 and J usage is TRBJ1-5, with TRBD1 as a possible D gene (6 bases). The CDR3 runs 16 residues. Trimming removed 5 bases from V and 1 base from J, with 15 bases in between. Germline V gives CDR1 LNHDA, CDR2 SQIVND (reference sequence). CDR3 nucleotides: TGTGCCAGTAGTGGGGGGGCAGGGATCAGCAATCAGCCCCAGCATTTT. It yields the protein CASSGGAGISNQPQHF.

J is TRBJ1-2 and V is TRBV19; 9 bases are a match to TRBD1. Germline V gives CDR1 LNHDA, CDR2 SQIVND (reference sequence). Trimming removed 5 bases from V and 2 bases from J; junction bases left unmatched: 9. CDR3 length: 16 amino acids. The CDR3 spells CASSPRAGTGNYGYTF. The CDR3 DNA follows: TGTGCCAGTAGTCCCAGGGCCGGGACAGGGAACTATGGCTACACCTTC.

The CDR3 nucleotides read TGTGCCAGCAGCTTGGCTGTCAGGAACACTGAAGCTTTCTTT. Translated: CASSLAVRNTEAFF. The chain carries TRBV5-4 and TRBJ1-1; D ambiguous. The CDR3 is made up of 14 amino acids. In germline, CDR1 is SGHNT, CDR2 YYREEE (reference sequence). V shed 0 bases and J shed 1 base, with 7 bases lying between them.

The chain recombines TRBV6-6 with TRBJ2-3; D call uncertain. In germline, CDR1 is MNHNY, CDR2 SVGAGI (reference sequence). This CDR3 region has 15 residues. The V end lost 6 bases, the J end lost 6 bases, and 19 bases lay between the germline ends. CDR3: CASRLGSRLSDTQYF. CDR3 in DNA: TGTGCCAGCAGACTGGGTAGCAGGTTGTCCGATACGCAGTATTTT.

The CDR3 protein is CASSSGTGLTEAFF. In nucleotides, the CDR3 is TGCGCCAGCAGCTCCGGGACAGGGCTCACTGAAGCTTTCTTT. V is TRBV5-1 and J is TRBJ1-1, with 9 nucleotides matching TRBD1. This CDR3 spans 14 amino acids. Germline-derived CDR1 and CDR2 are SGHRS and YFSETQ. The trim removed 3 bases at V and 4 bases at J, leaving 4 bases unmatched. The full variable domain, in which reference TRBV5-1 and TRBJ1-1 provide the parts outside the CDR3, is KAGVTQTPRYLIKTRGQQVTLSCSPISGHRSVSWYQQTPGQGLQFLFEYFSETQRNKGNFPGRFSGRQFSNSRSEMNVSTLELGDSALYLCASSSGTGLTEAFFGQGTRLTVV.

This chain links TRBV21-1 with TRBJ2-7; the table's TRBD2 call for D was not verified on the DNA. TRBV21-1 is deemed a pseudogene. The CDR3 is made up of 14 amino acids. DNA of the CDR3: TGTGCCAGCAGGGTGGGACTGGGAGGCTACGAGCAGTACTTC. This sequence encodes CASRVGLGGYEQYF.

The table lists this clone with a count of one. The V gene is TRBV15, the J gene TRBJ2-5; 11 bases map to TRBD2. Germline-derived CDR1 and CDR2 are LNHNV and YYDKDF (reference sequence). Losses at the gene ends were 3 bases for V and 0 bases for J; bases not matched to a gene: 18. CDR3 length equals 21 residues. CDR3 DNA: TGTGCCACCAGCAGTACAGGGGGCAGTCTAGCGGGGGGTTCGTACCAAGAGACCCAGTACTTC. This encodes CATSSTGGSLAGGSYQETQYF. Together with reference TRBV15 and TRBJ2-5, the CDR3 gives the full variable domain: DAMVIQNPRYQVTQFGKPVTLSCSQTLNHNVMYWYQQKSSQAPKLLFHYYDKDFNNEADTPDNFQSRRPNTSFCFLDIRSPGLGDTAMYLCATSSTGGSLAGGSYQETQYFGPGTRLLVL.

The chain uses TRBV5-6 and TRBJ1-6; D ambiguous. The CDR3 extends over 16 amino acids. V lost 0 bases and J 2 bases, leaving 9 bases between the germline ends. Per germline, CDR1 SGHDT and CDR2 YYEEEE. The CDR3 reads CASSLETGTYNSPLHF. In nucleotides, the CDR3 is TGTGCCAGCAGCTTGGAAACCGGGACCTATAATTCACCCCTCCACTTT.

The V and J genes are TRBV7-3 and TRBJ2-2; D might be TRBD2 (5 bases). Trimming cost V 1 base and J 2 bases, with 8 bases left between them. Germline CDR1 is SGHTA and CDR2 is FQGTGA. The CDR3 runs 15 residues. In DNA, the CDR3 is TGTGCCAGCAGCTTAAGGCGGACTAACACCGGGGAGCTGTTTTTT. Its translation is CASSLRRTNTGELFF. Full variable domain (rest looked up from reference TRBV7-3 and TRBJ2-2): GAGVSQTPSNKVTEKGKYVELRCDPISGHTALYWYRQSLGQGPEFLIYFQGTGAADDSGLPNDRFFAVRPEGSVSTLKIQRTERGDSAVYLCASSLRRTNTGELFFGEGSRLTVL.

The chain links TRBV4-1 to TRBJ1-5; no definite D call. CDR1 is MGHRA and CDR2 is YSYEKL in the germline V gene. V dropped 0 bases and J dropped 11 bases, with 11 bases sitting between them. This CDR3 has 13 residues. The chain's CDR3 is CASSQERGWTQHF. As DNA, the CDR3 is TGCGCCAGCAGCCAAGAGAGAGGGTGGACCCAGCATTTT.

Only a few counts were recorded for this clone. The chain uses TRBV15 and TRBJ2-7; D not certain. Germline V gene lookup returns CDR1 LNHNV and CDR2 YYDKDF (reference sequence). The V and J ends lost 5 bases and 2 bases respectively, with 10 bases between them. The CDR3 has 13 amino acids. CDR3 residues: CATSQATTYEQYF. DNA of the CDR3: TGTGCCACCAGCCAAGCGACGACCTACGAGCAGTACTTC. The complete variable domain, with remaining parts taken from reference TRBV15 and TRBJ2-7, reads DAMVIQNPRYQVTQFGKPVTLSCSQTLNHNVMYWYQQKSSQAPKLLFHYYDKDFNNEADTPDNFQSRRPNTSFCFLDIRSPGLGDTAMYLCATSQATTYEQYFGPGTRLTVT.

This chain uses TRBV6-4 with TRBJ1-1; tentatively, D is TRBD1 (5 bases). CDR3 size: 11 residues. Per germline, CDR1 MRHNA and CDR2 SNTAGT. V was cut by 3 bases and J by 7 bases, with 6 bases left in between. CDR3: CASSEGGEAFF. CDR3 sequence (DNA): TGTGCCAGCAGTGAGGGGGGTGAAGCTTTCTTT.

J is TRBJ1-5 and V is TRBV7-9, with TRBD1 matching 8 bases. V lost 6 bases and J lost 2; bases outside the gene matches: 15. The CDR3 has 18 amino acids. Germline-derived CDR1 and CDR2 are SEHNR and FQNEAQ (reference sequence). The chain's CDR3 is CASRSQDRVGSGNQPQHF. In DNA, the CDR3 is TGTGCCAGCAGGTCTCAGGACAGGGTAGGTTCAGGCAATCAGCCCCAGCATTTT.